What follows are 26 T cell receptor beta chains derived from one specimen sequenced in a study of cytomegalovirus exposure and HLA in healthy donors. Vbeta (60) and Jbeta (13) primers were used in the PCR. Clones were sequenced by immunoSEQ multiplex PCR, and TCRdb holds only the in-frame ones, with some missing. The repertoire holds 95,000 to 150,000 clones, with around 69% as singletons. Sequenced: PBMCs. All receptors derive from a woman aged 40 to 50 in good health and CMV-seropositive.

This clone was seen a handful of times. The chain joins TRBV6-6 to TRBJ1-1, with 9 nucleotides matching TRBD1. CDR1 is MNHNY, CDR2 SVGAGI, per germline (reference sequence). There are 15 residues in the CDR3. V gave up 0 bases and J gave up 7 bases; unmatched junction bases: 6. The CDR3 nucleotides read TGTGCCAGCAGTTACTCCGGGACAGGGAAGGGTGAAGCTTTCTTT. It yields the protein CASSYSGTGKGEAFF.

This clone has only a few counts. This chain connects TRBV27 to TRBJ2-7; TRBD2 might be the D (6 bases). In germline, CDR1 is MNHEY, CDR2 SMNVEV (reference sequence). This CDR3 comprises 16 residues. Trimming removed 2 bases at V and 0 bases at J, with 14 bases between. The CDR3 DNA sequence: TGTGCCAGCAGTTTAACGGGACTCCCGAGCTCCTACGAGCAGTACTTC. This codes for CASSLTGLPSSYEQYF.

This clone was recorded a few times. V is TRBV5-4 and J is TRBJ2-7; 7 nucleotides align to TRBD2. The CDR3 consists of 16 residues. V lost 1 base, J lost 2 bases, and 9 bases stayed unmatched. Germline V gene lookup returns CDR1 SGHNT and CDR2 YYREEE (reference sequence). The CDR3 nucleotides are TGTGCCAGCAGCTTGAGCGGGACTCTCCTGCCCTACGAGCAGTACTTC. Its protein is CASSLSGTLLPYEQYF.

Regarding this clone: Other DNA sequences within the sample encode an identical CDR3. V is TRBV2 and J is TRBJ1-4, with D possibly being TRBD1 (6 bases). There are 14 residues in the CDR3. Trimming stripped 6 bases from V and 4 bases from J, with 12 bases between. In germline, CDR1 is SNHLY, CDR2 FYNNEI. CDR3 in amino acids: CASSPTGFNEKLFF. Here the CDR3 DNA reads TGTGCCAGCAGCCCAACAGGGTTTAATGAAAAACTGTTTTTT.

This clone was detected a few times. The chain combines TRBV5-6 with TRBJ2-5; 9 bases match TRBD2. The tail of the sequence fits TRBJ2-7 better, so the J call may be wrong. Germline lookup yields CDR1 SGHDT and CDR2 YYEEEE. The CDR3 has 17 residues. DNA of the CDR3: TGTGCCAGCAGCTTGACTCCGTGGCGGGAGGGCCCCTACGAGCAGTACTTC. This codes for CASSLTPWREGPYEQYF.

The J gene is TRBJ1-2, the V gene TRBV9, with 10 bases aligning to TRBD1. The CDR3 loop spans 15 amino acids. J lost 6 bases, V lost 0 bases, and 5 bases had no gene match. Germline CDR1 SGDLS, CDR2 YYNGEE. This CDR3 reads CASSVGSGTGDGYTF. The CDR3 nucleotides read TGTGCCAGCAGCGTAGGGTCCGGGACAGGGGATGGCTACACCTTC.

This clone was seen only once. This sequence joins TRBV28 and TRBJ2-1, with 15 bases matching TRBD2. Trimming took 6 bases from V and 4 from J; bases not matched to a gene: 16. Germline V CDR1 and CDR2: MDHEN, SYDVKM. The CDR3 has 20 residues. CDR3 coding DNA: TGTGCCAGCAGCCCCCTCCCTGGACTAGCGGGAGGGCCTACGTACAATGAGCAGTTCTTC. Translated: CASSPLPGLAGGPTYNEQFF.

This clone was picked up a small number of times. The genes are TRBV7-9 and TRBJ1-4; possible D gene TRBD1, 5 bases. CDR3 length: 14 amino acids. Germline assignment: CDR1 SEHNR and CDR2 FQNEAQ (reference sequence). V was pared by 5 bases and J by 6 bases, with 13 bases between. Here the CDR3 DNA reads TGTGCCAGCAGCCCCGTTCTAGGGGATGAAAAACTGTTTTTT. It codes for CASSPVLGDEKLFF.

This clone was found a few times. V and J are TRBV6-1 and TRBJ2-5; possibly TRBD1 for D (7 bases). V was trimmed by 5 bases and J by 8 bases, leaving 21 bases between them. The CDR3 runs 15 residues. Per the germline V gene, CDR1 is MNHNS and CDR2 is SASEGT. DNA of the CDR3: TGTGCCAGCAGTCCTATCAGGCAGGGGGGACAAACCCAGTACTTC. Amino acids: CASSPIRQGGQTQYF.

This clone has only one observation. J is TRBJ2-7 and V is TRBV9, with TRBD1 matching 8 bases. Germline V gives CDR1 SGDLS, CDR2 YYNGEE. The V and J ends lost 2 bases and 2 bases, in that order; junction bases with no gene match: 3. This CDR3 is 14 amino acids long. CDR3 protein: CASSVGQGTYEQYF. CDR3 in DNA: TGTGCCAGCAGCGTCGGACAGGGTACCTACGAGCAGTACTTC.

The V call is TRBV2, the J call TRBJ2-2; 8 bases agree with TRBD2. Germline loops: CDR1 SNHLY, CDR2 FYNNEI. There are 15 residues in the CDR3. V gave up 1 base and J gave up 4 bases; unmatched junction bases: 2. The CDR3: CASSEGLAGTGELFF. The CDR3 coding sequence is TGTGCCAGCAGTGAAGGTCTAGCGGGCACCGGGGAGCTGTTTTTT.

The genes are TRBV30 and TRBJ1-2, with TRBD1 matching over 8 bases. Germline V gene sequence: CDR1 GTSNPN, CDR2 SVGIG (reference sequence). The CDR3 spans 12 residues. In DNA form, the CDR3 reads TGTGGGCACGGACAGGGAATGGGGGGCTACACCTTC. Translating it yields CGHGQGMGGYTF. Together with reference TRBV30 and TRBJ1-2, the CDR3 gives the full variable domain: SQTIHQWPATLVQPVGSPLSLECTVEGTSNPNLYWYRQAAGRGLQLLFYSVGIGQISSEVPQNLSASRPQDRQFILSSKKLLLSDSGFYLCGHGQGMGGYTFGSGTRLTVV.

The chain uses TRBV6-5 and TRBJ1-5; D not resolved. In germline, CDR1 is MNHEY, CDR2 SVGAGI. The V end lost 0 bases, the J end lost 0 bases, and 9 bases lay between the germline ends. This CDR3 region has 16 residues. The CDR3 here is CASSYSGVGSNQPQHF. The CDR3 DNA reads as TGTGCCAGCAGTTACTCTGGAGTTGGTAGCAATCAGCCCCAGCATTTT.

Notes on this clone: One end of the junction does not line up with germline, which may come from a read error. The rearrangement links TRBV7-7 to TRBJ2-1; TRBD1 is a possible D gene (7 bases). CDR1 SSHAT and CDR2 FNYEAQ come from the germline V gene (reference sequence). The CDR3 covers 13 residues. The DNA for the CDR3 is TGTGCTAGCAGCTTAGGTCAGGGGGGCGAGCAGTTCTTC. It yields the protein CASSLGQGGEQFF.

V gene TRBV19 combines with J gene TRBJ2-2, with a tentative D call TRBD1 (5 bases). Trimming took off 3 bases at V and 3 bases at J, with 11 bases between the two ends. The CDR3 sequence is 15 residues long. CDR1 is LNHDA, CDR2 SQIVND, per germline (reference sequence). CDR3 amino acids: CASSMGQVHTGELFF. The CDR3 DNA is TGTGCCAGTAGTATGGGGCAGGTTCACACCGGGGAGCTGTTTTTT.

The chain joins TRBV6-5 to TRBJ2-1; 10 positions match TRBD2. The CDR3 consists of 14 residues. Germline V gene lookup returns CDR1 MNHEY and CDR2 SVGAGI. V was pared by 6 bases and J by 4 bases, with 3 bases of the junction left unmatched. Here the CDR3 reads CASSPSGRYNEQFF. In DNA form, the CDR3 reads TGTGCCAGCAGCCCTAGCGGGAGATACAATGAGCAGTTCTTC.

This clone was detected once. CDR3 in DNA: TGTGCCAGCAGCCTCACCTCCGGGACACACGAGCAGTACTTC. Translating it yields CASSLTSGTHEQYF. The chain couples TRBV7-6 to TRBJ2-7; tentative D call: TRBD1 (6 bases). The germline gives CDR1 SGHVS, CDR2 FNYEAQ. The CDR3 loop spans 14 amino acids. V shed 5 bases and J shed 5 bases, with 16 bases lying between them.

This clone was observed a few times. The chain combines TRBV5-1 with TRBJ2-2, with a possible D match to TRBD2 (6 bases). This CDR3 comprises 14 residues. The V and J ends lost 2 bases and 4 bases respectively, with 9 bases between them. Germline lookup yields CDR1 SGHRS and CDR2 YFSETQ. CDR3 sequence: CASSFPGLTGELFF. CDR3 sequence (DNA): TGCGCCAGCAGCTTTCCGGGACTCACCGGGGAGCTGTTTTTT.

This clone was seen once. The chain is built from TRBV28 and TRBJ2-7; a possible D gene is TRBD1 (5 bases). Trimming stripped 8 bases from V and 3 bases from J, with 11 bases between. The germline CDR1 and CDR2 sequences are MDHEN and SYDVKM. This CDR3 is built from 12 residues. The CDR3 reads CASRQGNYEQYF. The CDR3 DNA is TGTGCCAGCCGGCAGGGAAACTACGAGCAGTACTTC. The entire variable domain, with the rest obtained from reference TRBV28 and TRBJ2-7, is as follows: DVKVTQSSRYLVKRTGEKVFLECVQDMDHENMFWYRQDPGLGLRLIYFSYDVKMKEKGDIPEGYSVSREKKERFSLILESASTNQTSMYLCASRQGNYEQYFGPGTRLTVT.

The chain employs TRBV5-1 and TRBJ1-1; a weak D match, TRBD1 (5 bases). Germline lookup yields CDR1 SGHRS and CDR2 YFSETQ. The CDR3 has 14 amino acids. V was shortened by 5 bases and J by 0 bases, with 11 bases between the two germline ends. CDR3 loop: CASRSGLLNTEAFF. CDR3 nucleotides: TGCGCCAGCAGGTCGGGACTCTTGAACACTGAAGCTTTCTTT.

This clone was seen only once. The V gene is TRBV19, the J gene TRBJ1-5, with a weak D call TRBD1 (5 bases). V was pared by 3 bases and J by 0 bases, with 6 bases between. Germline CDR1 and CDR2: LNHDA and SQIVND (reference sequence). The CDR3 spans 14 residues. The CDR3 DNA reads TGTGCCAGTAGTATGACAGATAGCAATCAGCCCCAGCATTTT. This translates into CASSMTDSNQPQHF.

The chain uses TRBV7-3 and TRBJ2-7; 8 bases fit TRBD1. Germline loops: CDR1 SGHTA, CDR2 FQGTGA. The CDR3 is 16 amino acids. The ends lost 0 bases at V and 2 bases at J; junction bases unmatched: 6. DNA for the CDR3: TGTGCCAGCAGCTTAACTGGGGGGACAGGCACCTACGAGCAGTACTTC. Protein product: CASSLTGGTGTYEQYF.

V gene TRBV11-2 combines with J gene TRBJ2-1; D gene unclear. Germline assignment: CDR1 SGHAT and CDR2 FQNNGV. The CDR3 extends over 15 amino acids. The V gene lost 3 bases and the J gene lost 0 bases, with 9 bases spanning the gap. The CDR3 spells CASSFDFSSYNEQFF. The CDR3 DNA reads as TGTGCCAGCAGCTTTGACTTTAGCTCCTACAATGAGCAGTTCTTC.

The CDR3 sequence is CASSVAGNNQPQHF. CDR3 sequence (DNA): TGTGCCAGCAGCGTAGCCGGGAACAATCAGCCCCAGCATTTT. The chain combines TRBV9 with TRBJ1-5; D gene unclear. Germline assignment: CDR1 SGDLS and CDR2 YYNGEE. V was shortened by 0 bases and J by 3 bases, with 7 bases between the two germline ends. The CDR3 is made up of 14 amino acids.

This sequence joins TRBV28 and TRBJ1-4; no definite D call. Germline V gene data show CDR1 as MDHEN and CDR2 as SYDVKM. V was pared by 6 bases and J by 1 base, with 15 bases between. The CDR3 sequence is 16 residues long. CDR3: CASSSNLGITNEKLFF. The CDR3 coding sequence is TGTGCCAGCAGCTCGAATCTAGGTATAACTAATGAAAAACTGTTTTTT. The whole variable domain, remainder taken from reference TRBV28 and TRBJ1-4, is DVKVTQSSRYLVKRTGEKVFLECVQDMDHENMFWYRQDPGLGLRLIYFSYDVKMKEKGDIPEGYSVSREKKERFSLILESASTNQTSMYLCASSSNLGITNEKLFFGSGTQLSVL.

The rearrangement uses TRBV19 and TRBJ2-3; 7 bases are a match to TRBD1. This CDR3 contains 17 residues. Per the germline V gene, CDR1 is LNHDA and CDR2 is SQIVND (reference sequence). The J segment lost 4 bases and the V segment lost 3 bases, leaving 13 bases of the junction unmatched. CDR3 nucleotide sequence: TGTGCCAGTAGTATCAATCACAGGGGTCAAGCATCAGATACGCAGTATTTT. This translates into CASSINHRGQASDTQYF.